This TCR beta chain was identified during a study of blood T cell repertoires in COVID-19. Background on the study: Acute and convalescent COVID-19 specimens originated in the United States, Italy and Spain.

TCRdb's table, derived via immunoSEQ multiplex PCR, lists solely in-frame clones and lacks some. The sample gives approximately 170,000 clones, around four fifths of which show up once; more than 12% is in the top ten. V gave up 0 bases and J gave up 2 bases, with 11 bases separating them. This CDR3 has 16 residues. Germline CDR1 reads LNHNV; CDR2 reads YYDKDF (reference sequence). V gene TRBV15 combines with J gene TRBJ1-3; D remains ambiguous. The sequence was obtained from a woman between 70 and 85 years old with COVID-19, enrolled during active disease. The sample was peripheral blood. This chain's CDR3 is CATSRDGRGTGNTIYF. In nucleotides, the CDR3 is TGTGCCACCAGCAGAGACGGGCGGGGTACTGGAAACACCATATATTTT.